The next 20 T cell receptor beta chains were all read from a single sample in a study of regulatory T cells in long-lasting Graves disease. CDR3 regions were amplified by Arm-PCR using iRepertoire HTBI primers to build TCR beta libraries. TCRdb re-called the multiplex PCR reads through MiXCR, storing one row per CDR3 protein. The table includes 370,000 or so distinct CDR3 sequences, about 16% detected once. Time point given: newly diagnosed GD, antithyroid drugs for less than 3 months. Researchers made the TCR library from RNA that was extracted from PBMCs. These data also formed part of another study, on T cells in Graves' hyperthyroidism and ophthalmopathy.

Sequenced here: peripheral blood mononuclear cells (PBMCs), sampled at new diagnosis, from a patient treated with antithyroid drugs. The source is a woman aged 18 to 35 with Graves disease.

At least ten counts were recorded for this clonotype. The V call is TRBV2, the J call TRBJ2-1, with D possibly being TRBD1 or TRBD2 (5 bases each). Trimming pared 11 bases from V and 5 bases from J, leaving 10 bases between. Per germline, CDR1 SNHLY and CDR2 FYNNEI. This CDR3 contains 11 residues. CDR3 protein: CAGAADNEQFF. The CDR3 DNA sequence: TGTGCCGGGGCAGCGGACAATGAGCAGTTCTTC.

The V and J genes are TRBV10-2 and TRBJ2-7, with 12 nucleotides matching TRBD1. V lost 1 base to trimming and J lost 6 bases; unmatched junction nucleotides: 1. This CDR3 has 14 residues. In germline, CDR1 is WSHSY, CDR2 SAAADI. This chain's CDR3 is CASSELGQGAEQYF. CDR3 nucleotides: TGCGCCAGCAGTGAGTTGGGACAGGGGGCCGAGCAGTACTTC.

This clonotype was observed a handful of times. The rearrangement links TRBV5-5 to TRBJ2-6; a weak D match, TRBD1 (5 bases). Germline loops: CDR1 SGHKS, CDR2 YYEKEE (reference sequence). V dropped 0 bases and J dropped 4 bases, with 8 bases sitting between them. The CDR3 is made up of 15 amino acids. CDR3 region: CASSLEGLGANVLTF. The CDR3 DNA follows: TGTGCCAGCAGCTTGGAGGGGCTCGGGGCCAACGTCCTGACTTTC.

There are a few counts of this clonotype. The chain recombines TRBV20-1 with TRBJ2-2, with D perhaps being TRBD1 or TRBD2 (5 bases each). Germline assignment: CDR1 DFQATT and CDR2 SNEGSKA (reference sequence). The CDR3 extends over 15 amino acids. V lost 3 bases to trimming and J lost 3 bases, with 14 bases between them. As DNA, the CDR3 is TGCAGTGCTAGCCAGGGAGTCTCCTACACCGGGGAGCTGTTTTTT. Protein product: CSASQGVSYTGELFF.

This clonotype was observed at least ten times. The rearrangement links TRBV30 to TRBJ1-2; D uncertain. Germline V CDR1 and CDR2: GTSNPN, SVGIG (reference sequence). V was pared by 7 bases and J by 2 bases, with 14 bases between. The CDR3 is 13 amino acids. DNA of the CDR3: TGTGCCTTCGACGGGTCGACCAACTATGGCTACACCTTC. This sequence encodes CAFDGSTNYGYTF.

This clonotype has ten or more counts. The CDR3 spells CASSRLETQYF. CDR3 DNA: TGTGCCAGCAGTCGTTTGGAGACCCAGTACTTC. V usage is TRBV6-1 and J usage is TRBJ2-5; D not certain. Trimming removed 5 bases from V and 5 bases from J, with 6 bases in between. The CDR3 extends over 11 amino acids. CDR1 is MNHNS, CDR2 SASEGT, per germline.

This clonotype showed up many times. V gene TRBV6-1 combines with J gene TRBJ2-1, with D unresolved. The CDR3 covers 12 residues. V was trimmed by 2 bases and J by 8 bases, leaving 7 bases between them. Looked up from germline, CDR1 is MNHNS and CDR2 is SASEGT. The CDR3 coding sequence is TGTGCCAGCAGTGAACCCGTTTATGAGCAGTTCTTC. The encoded protein is CASSEPVYEQFF.

In this sample, this clonotype turned up a few times. V gene TRBV5-6 combines with J gene TRBJ1-1, with D unresolved. V lost 4 bases and J lost 4, with 14 bases in between. This CDR3 contains 14 residues. The germline gives CDR1 SGHDT, CDR2 YYEEEE. The CDR3 nucleotides read TGTGCCAGCAGCCCTGAGGTAATGAGCACTGAAGCTTTCTTT. This encodes CASSPEVMSTEAFF.

At least ten counts were recorded for this clonotype. The V and J genes are TRBV3-1 and TRBJ2-7, with D possibly being TRBD2 (5 bases). Germline values: CDR1 LGHDT, CDR2 YNNKEL (reference sequence). This CDR3 spans 14 amino acids. V lost 5 bases, J lost 7 bases, and 18 bases lay in between. The CDR3 DNA is TGTGCCAGCAGCACCACAACCACATCGGGGGAGCAGTACTTC. As protein: CASSTTTTSGEQYF.

The chain joins TRBV2 to TRBJ1-5, with D unclear. Germline assignment: CDR1 SNHLY and CDR2 FYNNEI. Trimming stripped 6 bases from V and 5 bases from J, with 14 bases between. The CDR3 runs 14 residues. Written as DNA, the CDR3 is TGTGCCAGCAGAGGAACATTCACGGATCAGCCCCAGCATTTT. Amino acid sequence: CASRGTFTDQPQHF. Filled out from reference TRBV2 and TRBJ1-5, the complete variable domain reads EPEVTQTPSHQVTQMGQEVILRCVPISNHLYFYWYRQILGQKVEFLVSFYNNEISEKSEIFDDQFSVERPDGSNFTLKIRSTKLEDSAMYFCASRGTFTDQPQHFGDGTRLSIL.

The rearrangement links TRBV20-1 to TRBJ1-5; D might be TRBD1 (5 bases). Trimming removed 6 bases at V and 4 bases at J, with 19 bases between. The CDR3 is 15 residues long. Germline CDR1 is DFQATT and CDR2 is SNEGSKA (reference sequence). CDR3 DNA sequence: TGCAGTGCGGCCAGAGTGGGGGGACTTAATCAGCCCCAGCATTTT. Its protein is CSAARVGGLNQPQHF.

This clonotype was observed at least ten times. The rearrangement joins TRBV5-1 to TRBJ1-1, with 7 bases identical to TRBD1. The CDR3 spans 14 residues. CDR1 and CDR2 from the germline V gene are SGHRS and YFSETQ. V lost 4 bases to trimming and J lost 3 bases; unmatched junction nucleotides: 6. The CDR3 spells CASSNGQDHTEAFF. The CDR3 region has the DNA TGCGCCAGCAGCAACGGACAGGACCACACTGAAGCTTTCTTT.

This clonotype was counted only a few times. The J gene is TRBJ1-5, the V gene TRBV28; 8 nucleotides line up with TRBD1. CDR3 length equals 17 residues. After removal of 5 bases from V and 4 bases from J, the junction contained 13 bases not matched to a gene. Germline V gene lookup returns CDR1 MDHEN and CDR2 SYDVKM. The CDR3 nucleotides are TGTGCCAGCAGTCCCACGCAGGGGGCCTCGGGGAATCAGCCCCAGCATTTT. This translates into CASSPTQGASGNQPQHF.

Note on this clonotype: A read error likely explains this, since a far larger clone differs by one base. This sequence joins TRBV7-9 and TRBJ2-7; D call uncertain. The germline V gene has CDR1 SEHNR and CDR2 FQNEAQ (reference sequence). Between the trimmed V and J ends, which lost 8 bases and 2 bases, there was a span of 10 bases. This CDR3 has 12 amino acids. In nucleotides, the CDR3 is TGTGCCAGCCGACATACGACCTACGAGCAGTACTTC. Protein product: CASRHTTYEQYF.

Note on this clonotype: This is likely an artifact of a read error, given a far larger clone one base away. The chain employs TRBV11-2 and TRBJ2-7; 8 nucleotides match TRBD1. This CDR3 is 13 amino acids long. Germline CDR1 reads SGHAT; CDR2 reads FQNNGV. V shed 4 bases and J 3 bases; nucleotides not matched to a gene: 2. CDR3 protein: CASSSGQVYEQYF. The CDR3 DNA sequence: TGTGCCAGCAGCTCGGGACAGGTCTACGAGCAGTACTTC.

This clonotype was counted at least ten times. V gene TRBV5-1 combines with J gene TRBJ2-7; D remains unclear. The V gene lost 1 base and the J gene lost 2 bases, with 1 base spanning the gap. CDR1 SGHRS and CDR2 YFSETQ come from the germline V gene. This CDR3 has 11 residues. The CDR3 reads CASSLPYEQYF. CDR3 DNA: TGCGCCAGCAGCTTGCCCTACGAGCAGTACTTC.

Many counts were recorded for this clonotype. CDR3 DNA: TGTGCCAGCAGCGTAGGGGTAGCGGAGACCCAGTACTTC. Protein: CASSVGVAETQYF. V is TRBV9 and J is TRBJ2-5; D may be TRBD2 (5 bases). CDR3 length: 13 residues. V gave up 0 bases and J gave up 5 bases, with 8 bases separating them. Germline V gene sequence: CDR1 SGDLS, CDR2 YYNGEE.

V and J are TRBV9 and TRBJ2-3, with 9 bases aligning to TRBD2. Germline-derived CDR1 and CDR2 are SGDLS and YYNGEE. V dropped 4 bases and J dropped 4; count of bases not matched to a gene: 7. The CDR3 loop spans 15 amino acids. The CDR3 DNA reads as TGTGCCAGCAGCCTTGGTAGCGGGAGTCCAGATACGCAGTATTTT. It specifies CASSLGSGSPDTQYF.

The table lists this clonotype with a count of one. The rearrangement uses TRBV20-1 and TRBJ1-4, with D unresolved. Germline V gene sequence: CDR1 DFQATT, CDR2 SNEGSKA (reference sequence). V was shortened by 2 bases and J by 8 bases, with 18 bases between the two germline ends. The CDR3 covers 15 residues. In DNA, the CDR3 is TGCAGTGCTAGATTGGAGGGCCTCGGAAGAGAAAAACTGTTTTTT. Its protein product is CSARLEGLGREKLFF.

This clonotype showed up many times. The V call is TRBV28, the J call TRBJ2-1, with D hard to call. CDR1 and CDR2 from the germline V gene are MDHEN and SYDVKM. V was trimmed by 6 bases and J by 3 bases, leaving 18 bases between them. CDR3 length: 16 amino acids. CDR3 protein: CASSRELASGYNEQFF. The CDR3 nucleotides are TGTGCCAGCAGCCGAGAATTGGCCTCAGGCTACAATGAGCAGTTCTTC.